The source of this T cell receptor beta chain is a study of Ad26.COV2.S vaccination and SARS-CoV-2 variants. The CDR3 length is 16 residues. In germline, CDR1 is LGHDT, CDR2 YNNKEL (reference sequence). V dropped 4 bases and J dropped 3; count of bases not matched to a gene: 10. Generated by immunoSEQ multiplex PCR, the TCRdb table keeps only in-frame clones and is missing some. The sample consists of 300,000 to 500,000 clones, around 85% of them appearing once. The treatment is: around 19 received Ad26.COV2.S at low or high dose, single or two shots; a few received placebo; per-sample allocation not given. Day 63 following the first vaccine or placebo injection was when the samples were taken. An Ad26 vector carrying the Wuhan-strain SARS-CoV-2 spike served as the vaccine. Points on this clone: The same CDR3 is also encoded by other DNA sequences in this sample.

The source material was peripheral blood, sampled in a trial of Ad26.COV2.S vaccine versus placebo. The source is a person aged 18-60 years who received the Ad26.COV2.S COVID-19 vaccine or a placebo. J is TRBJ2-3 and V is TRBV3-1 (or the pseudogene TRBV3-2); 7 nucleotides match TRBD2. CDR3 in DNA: TGTGCCAGCAGCCCCTTCAGTGGCGGGGGAACAGATACGCAGTATTTT. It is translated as CASSPFSGGGTDTQYF.